These 9 T cell receptor beta chains were sequenced from one sample in a study of cytomegalovirus exposure and HLA in healthy donors. 60 Vbeta and 13 Jbeta primers were used in PCR. Some clones are missing from TCRdb's copy, which holds only in-frame ones; the method was immunoSEQ multiplex PCR. Of around 130,000 clones listed, about 75% are singletons. Material: PBMCs. All receptors derive from a woman younger than 45 in good health and CMV-seronegative.

V gene TRBV5-6 combines with J gene TRBJ1-4, with D possibly being TRBD1 (6 bases). CDR3 size: 15 residues. The germline V gene has CDR1 SGHDT and CDR2 YYEEEE. V lost 2 bases to trimming and J lost 8 bases, with 16 bases between them. The CDR3 sequence: CASSFSFGTSEKLFF. Written as DNA, the CDR3 is TGTGCCAGCAGCTTTAGCTTCGGGACAAGCGAAAAACTGTTTTTT.

In its sample, this clone was seen a few times. This chain uses TRBV27 with TRBJ2-7; perhaps TRBD1 as D (5 bases). Per the germline V gene, CDR1 is MNHEY and CDR2 is SMNVEV (reference sequence). Trimming left V 4 bases short and J 3 bases short, with 10 bases between. The CDR3 contains 13 residues. The CDR3 DNA follows: TGTGCCAGCAGTTCAGGGCCATTCTACGAGCAGTACTTC. As protein: CASSSGPFYEQYF.

The chain employs TRBV12-1 and TRBJ2-1; TRBD2 is taken as the D call from the table, unchecked against the DNA. TRBV12-1 is a pseudogene segment. The CDR3 length is 18 residues. This CDR3 is CASSLGETSGRVGGEQFF. CDR3 DNA: TGTGCCAGCAGCTTGGGGGAGACTAGCGGGAGGGTGGGGGGTGAGCAGTTCTTC.

The gene calls are TRBV19 and TRBJ2-7, with D uncertain. Trimming took off 3 bases at V and 0 bases at J, with 9 bases between the two ends. There are 14 residues in the CDR3. CDR1 is LNHDA, CDR2 SQIVND, per germline (reference sequence). CDR3 loop: CASSIDINSYEQYV. The CDR3 nucleotides read TGTGCCAGTAGTATCGACATTAACTCCTACGAGCAGTACGTC.

This clone appeared a few times. The chain joins TRBV7-9 to TRBJ1-2; maybe TRBD1 (5 bases). V was trimmed by 1 base and J by 6 bases, leaving 15 bases between them. This CDR3 comprises 15 residues. Germline lookup yields CDR1 SEHNR and CDR2 FQNEAQ (reference sequence). CDR3 coding DNA: TGTGCCAGCAGCTTAGGGGCGCAGGGTCTTCATGGCTACACCTTC. It is translated as CASSLGAQGLHGYTF.

DNA for the CDR3: TGTGCCAGCACCACGGGGACTAGCGATAGGCCCGGGTACTTC. Amino acid sequence: CASTTGTSDRPGYF. This sequence joins TRBV2 and TRBJ2-5, with 10 bases matching TRBD2. The CDR3 totals 14 residues. Trimming removed 7 bases from V and 13 bases from J; junction bases left unmatched: 15. The germline V gene encodes CDR1 SNHLY and CDR2 FYNNEI.

This chain uses TRBV5-4 with TRBJ2-3; 8 bases fit TRBD2. The CDR3 covers 16 residues. The junction had 8 bases not matched to a gene; V was cut back by 2 bases and J by 3 bases. Looked up from germline, CDR1 is SGHNT and CDR2 is YYREEE (reference sequence). CDR3 coding DNA: TGTGCCAGCAGCTTTCCGGGACTAGGGGAGACAGATACGCAGTATTTT. This sequence encodes CASSFPGLGETDTQYF. The full variable domain, in which reference TRBV5-4 and TRBJ2-3 provide the parts outside the CDR3, is ETGVTQSPTHLIKTRGQQVTLRCSSQSGHNTVSWYQQALGQGPQFIFQYYREEENGRGNFPPRFSGLQFPNYSSELNVNALELDDSALYLCASSFPGLGETDTQYFGPGTRLTVL.

This chain uses TRBV9 with TRBJ1-6; 8 bases are shared with TRBD1. Looked up from germline, CDR1 is SGDLS and CDR2 is YYNGEE. V was clipped by 4 bases and J by 3 bases; unmatched bases: 6. The CDR3 is made up of 16 amino acids. DNA for the CDR3: TGTGCCAGCAGCATTGCAGGGGGCGGCTATAATTCACCCCTCCACTTT. Its protein product is CASSIAGGGYNSPLHF.

This sequence joins TRBV7-3 and TRBJ1-1; 7 nucleotides align to TRBD1. The CDR3 contains 19 residues. With 1 base clipped from V and 4 bases from J, the junction kept 18 bases outside the gene matches. The V gene's germline CDR1 is SGHTA and CDR2 FQGTGA. CDR3 loop: CASSLNPIPRQGGITEAFF. The CDR3 bases are TGTGCCAGCAGCTTAAACCCCATTCCCCGACAGGGTGGGATCACTGAAGCTTTCTTT.